This T cell receptor beta chain was found in a study of shared clonotypes between healthy human individuals. Study-wide points: Naive CD4 clonotype sharing across several donors was 4.5% to 6%.

Per the germline V gene, CDR1 is SGHVS and CDR2 is FNYEAQ. Between the trimmed V and J ends, which lost 5 bases and 7 bases, there was a span of 12 bases. The length of the CDR3 is 13 residues. Concerning this clone: The antigen is unknown.

Clones were read by immunoSEQ multiplex PCR, and TCRdb kept only the in-frame ones, dropping some. The sample includes roughly 1,500,000 clones, 95% to 99% of them seen just once. What was sequenced was naive CD4+ T cells sorted from blood. Subset of the sample: CD45RA+ positively selected. This chain links TRBV7-6 with TRBJ2-1, with D unresolved. The sequence derives from a man aged 30 to 45 in good health. This chain's CDR3 is CASSPGGQNEQFF. DNA of the CDR3: TGTGCCAGCAGCCCAGGTGGGCAAAATGAGCAGTTCTTC. Drawing the rest from reference TRBV7-6 and TRBJ2-1, the complete variable domain is GAGVSQSPRYKVTKRGQDVALRCDPISGHVSLYWYRQALGQGPEFLTYFNYEAQQDKSGLPNDRFSAERPEGSISTLTIQRTEQRDSAMYRCASSPGGQNEQFFGPGTRLTVL.